The next 21 T cell receptor beta chains were all read from a single sample in a study of blood T cell repertoires in COVID-19. Method: immunoSEQ multiplex PCR; TCRdb's copy keeps in-frame clones and lacks some. The table shows approximately 130,000 clones, with 70% to 90% occurring only once. The sample comprised peripheral blood. These receptors were obtained from a woman aged 45-65 years who had recovered from COVID-19.

The sample holds one count of this clone. The chain combines TRBV11-2 with TRBJ2-2, with D possibly matching TRBD1 (5 bases). Germline lookup yields CDR1 SGHAT and CDR2 FQNNGV. The V end was cut by 0 bases, the J end by 6 bases, with 11 bases between. The CDR3 sequence is 15 residues long. CDR3 residues: CASSLDRTLPGELFF. The CDR3 bases are TGTGCCAGCAGCTTAGATAGGACATTACCCGGGGAGCTGTTTTTT.

V and J are TRBV7-9 and TRBJ1-1; possible D gene TRBD1, 5 bases. The CDR3 runs 15 residues. The germline CDR1 and CDR2 sequences are SEHNR and FQNEAQ (reference sequence). Trimming removed 0 bases from V and 3 bases from J, with 11 bases in between. The CDR3 region has the DNA TGTGCCAGCAGCTTAGCGGATGGGGCCCACACTGAAGCTTTCTTT. This codes for CASSLADGAHTEAFF.

This chain links TRBV5-1 with TRBJ2-1; 7 nucleotides align to TRBD2. The CDR3 loop spans 13 amino acids. V lost 0 bases and J lost 10; bases outside the gene matches: 4. Germline loops: CDR1 SGHRS, CDR2 YFSETQ. The CDR3 nucleotides are TGCGCCAGCAGCTTGGACCTAGCGGCCGAGCAGTTCTTC. Amino acids: CASSLDLAAEQFF.

The gene calls are TRBV19 and TRBJ1-5; possibly TRBD1 for D (5 bases). The V and J ends lost 6 bases and 7 bases respectively, with 13 bases between them. Germline loops: CDR1 LNHDA, CDR2 SQIVND (reference sequence). This CDR3 contains 13 residues. The CDR3 here is CASRDITLQPQHF. CDR3 nucleotides: TGTGCCAGTAGGGACATTACACTACAGCCCCAGCATTTT.

The V and J genes are TRBV6-5 and TRBJ1-5; perhaps TRBD1 as D (5 bases). Germline values: CDR1 MNHEY, CDR2 SVGAGI. V dropped 8 bases and J dropped 0 bases, with 14 bases sitting between them. This CDR3 has 15 residues. CDR3 sequence: CASEKNRYSNQPQHF. The CDR3 nucleotides read TGTGCCAGCGAGAAAAACAGGTATAGCAATCAGCCCCAGCATTTT.

The gene calls are TRBV15 and TRBJ2-5, with D perhaps matching TRBD2 (5 bases). The V end was cut by 0 bases, the J end by 12 bases, with 17 bases between. Germline CDR1 and CDR2: LNHNV and YYDKDF (reference sequence). This CDR3 has 14 residues. CDR3 sequence reads: CATSRETRLTTKYF. CDR3 nucleotide sequence: TGTGCCACCAGCAGAGAGACCAGATTGACTACCAAGTACTTC.

The rearrangement joins TRBV9 to TRBJ2-1; D is perhaps TRBD1 (6 bases). This CDR3 region has 13 residues. The germline gives CDR1 SGDLS, CDR2 YYNGEE. V was trimmed by 0 bases and J by 6 bases, leaving 7 bases between them. The CDR3 protein is CASSVGGLNEQFF. The CDR3, as DNA: TGTGCCAGCAGCGTAGGGGGGCTCAATGAGCAGTTCTTC.

The chain joins TRBV2 to TRBJ1-3, with 7 positions matching TRBD1. V lost 3 bases to trimming and J lost 0 bases; unmatched junction nucleotides: 5. The CDR3 sequence is 16 residues long. Germline assignment: CDR1 SNHLY and CDR2 FYNNEI. As DNA, the CDR3 is TGTGCCAGCAGTGAGGGACAGTATCACTCTGGAAACACCATATATTTT. It specifies CASSEGQYHSGNTIYF.

The sample holds a few counts of this clone. V and J are TRBV6-5 and TRBJ1-3; D not certain. Germline loops: CDR1 MNHEY, CDR2 SVGAGI. CDR3 length equals 13 residues. The V end was cut by 7 bases, the J end by 8 bases, with 15 bases between. In nucleotides, the CDR3 is TGTGCCAGCAAAGATACCTACTTTTACACCATATATTTT. Residues: CASKDTYFYTIYF.

The V call is TRBV30, the J call TRBJ1-1; perhaps TRBD1 as D (6 bases). Trimming removed 5 bases from V and 6 bases from J, with 16 bases in between. This CDR3 comprises 13 residues. Per the germline V gene, CDR1 is GTSNPN and CDR2 is SVGIG (reference sequence). CDR3 nucleotide sequence: TGTGCCTGGGGCAGGGGAAGGCGGCCTGAAGCTTTCTTT. As protein: CAWGRGRRPEAFF.

In this sample, this clone turned up a few times. The gene calls are TRBV4-2 and TRBJ1-4; TRBD1 might be the D (6 bases). Germline CDR1 LGHNA, CDR2 YNFKEQ. The V and J ends lost 0 bases and 7 bases respectively, with 18 bases between them. This CDR3 region has 17 residues. The CDR3 sequence: CASSQDAGGGRSEKLFF. The CDR3 DNA follows: TGTGCCAGCAGCCAAGATGCGGGGGGCGGTCGGTCTGAAAAACTGTTTTTT.

The chain couples TRBV5-6 to TRBJ2-7, with TRBD1 matching 7 bases. Germline V gene lookup returns CDR1 SGHDT and CDR2 YYEEEE. The CDR3 totals 16 residues. Losses at the gene ends were 2 bases for V and 5 bases for J; bases not matched to a gene: 13. CDR3 loop: CASSFDGTVRGHEQYF. In DNA, the CDR3 is TGTGCCAGCAGCTTTGACGGGACAGTCCGAGGCCACGAGCAGTACTTC.

The chain combines TRBV30 with TRBJ2-1; tentatively, D is TRBD1 (6 bases). The CDR3 consists of 15 residues. Deletions cut 2 bases from V and 2 bases from J, with 13 bases between. Germline CDR1 is GTSNPN and CDR2 is SVGIG (reference sequence). The DNA for the CDR3 is TGTGCCTGGAGTTCCGGGACATCGGCCTACAATGAGCAGTTCTTC. It translates to CAWSSGTSAYNEQFF.

This clone was observed a single time. The chain recombines TRBV9 with TRBJ1-1; D is ambiguous. The CDR3 loop spans 14 amino acids. Germline V gives CDR1 SGDLS, CDR2 YYNGEE. Trimming removed 0 bases from V and 5 bases from J, with 11 bases in between. The CDR3 reads CASSVEVAGTEAFF. CDR3 nucleotide sequence: TGTGCCAGCAGCGTAGAGGTCGCGGGAACTGAAGCTTTCTTT.

The CDR3 sequence is CASNRGGSSTDTQYF. The CDR3 coding sequence is TGTGCCAGCAACAGGGGGGGTTCTAGCACAGATACGCAGTATTTT. This sequence joins TRBV5-4 and TRBJ2-3; D possibly corresponds to TRBD1 (8 bases). The CDR3 runs to 15 residues. The V end lost 6 bases, the J end lost 0 bases, and 14 bases lay between the germline ends. Germline CDR1 reads SGHNT; CDR2 reads YYREEE (reference sequence). The complete variable domain, with remaining parts taken from reference TRBV5-4 and TRBJ2-3, reads ETGVTQSPTHLIKTRGQQVTLRCSSQSGHNTVSWYQQALGQGPQFIFQYYREEENGRGNFPPRFSGLQFPNYSSELNVNALELDDSALYLCASNRGGSSTDTQYFGPGTRLTVL.

V is TRBV2 and J is TRBJ1-2; TRBD1 matches 7 bases. The V segment lost 8 bases and the J segment 0 bases; nucleotides outside the gene matches: 6. The CDR3 totals 14 residues. The germline V gene has CDR1 SNHLY and CDR2 FYNNEI. The CDR3 sequence is CASGRDRANYGYTF. The CDR3 DNA sequence: TGTGCCAGCGGACGAGACAGGGCTAACTATGGCTACACCTTC.

The rearrangement uses TRBV7-9 and TRBJ1-1; TRBD1 aligns across 9 bases. The CDR3 totals 16 residues. The V gene end was trimmed by 6 bases and the J gene end by 1 base; junction bases not matched to a gene: 9. CDR1 is SEHNR, CDR2 FQNEAQ, per germline (reference sequence). In DNA form, the CDR3 reads TGTGCCAGCAGACCACGGGCGGGACAGGGGAACACTGAAGCTTTCTTT. Protein sequence: CASRPRAGQGNTEAFF.

The chain links TRBV5-1 to TRBJ2-1; 9 bases line up with TRBD2. Germline lookup yields CDR1 SGHRS and CDR2 YFSETQ. With V trimmed by 0 bases and J by 9 bases, 7 bases remained unmatched. The CDR3 is 15 amino acids. This CDR3 reads CASSLDLAGIVEQFF. CDR3 bases: TGCGCCAGCAGCTTGGATCTAGCGGGAATCGTTGAGCAGTTCTTC.

V and J are TRBV7-3 and TRBJ1-3; D is perhaps TRBD1 (6 bases). The ends were cut back, 5 bases at V and 0 bases at J, with 14 bases in the middle. In germline, CDR1 is SGHTA, CDR2 FQGTGA. The CDR3 spans 16 residues. CDR3 protein: CASSQGPVNSGNTIYF. CDR3 nucleotide sequence: TGTGCCAGCAGCCAGGGGCCGGTTAACTCTGGAAACACCATATATTTT.

This chain uses TRBV7-2 with TRBJ1-3; no definite D call. V lost 5 bases, J lost 2 bases, and 10 bases lay in between. Germline lookup yields CDR1 SGHTA and CDR2 FQGNSA. This CDR3 comprises 14 residues. As DNA, the CDR3 is TGTGCCAGCAGCCCAAGTCTAGCTGGAAACACCATATATTTT. It codes for CASSPSLAGNTIYF.

This chain joins TRBV2 and TRBJ1-5, with D hard to call. Germline V CDR1 and CDR2: SNHLY, FYNNEI. V lost 2 bases and J 6 bases, leaving 14 bases between the germline ends. The CDR3 is made up of 15 amino acids. The CDR3 nucleotides are TGTGCCAGCAGTGAAAGAGGGAGAGCGGGTCAGCCCCAGCATTTT. Protein product: CASSERGRAGQPQHF.